The present entry profiles one T cell receptor (beta chain) with its context. Germline trimming cut 5 bases from V and 3 bases from J; bases unmatched to any gene: 15. The CDR3 contains 19 residues. These data belong to a study of T-cell reconstitution after alpha-beta-depleted transplantation in children. The authors prepared the TCRbeta library with unique molecular identifiers. TCRdb re-derived calls from the PCR reads in MiXCR, one entry per CDR3 protein. The sample has some 640,000 distinct CDR3 sequences; 16% are singletons. The material sequenced was PBMCs from the stem cell graft donor, taken from the stem cell graft. This chain uses TRBV12-3 or TRBV12-4 with TRBJ2-1; 11 bases map to TRBD2. This receptor was taken from a human donor who donated a stem cell graft to a child with acute myeloid leukemia. The CDR3 region has the DNA TGTGCCAGCAGTCCCCGAGCTAGCGGGGGGCCACCCGTCTACAATGAGCAGTTCTTC. It translates to CASSPRASGGPPVYNEQFF.